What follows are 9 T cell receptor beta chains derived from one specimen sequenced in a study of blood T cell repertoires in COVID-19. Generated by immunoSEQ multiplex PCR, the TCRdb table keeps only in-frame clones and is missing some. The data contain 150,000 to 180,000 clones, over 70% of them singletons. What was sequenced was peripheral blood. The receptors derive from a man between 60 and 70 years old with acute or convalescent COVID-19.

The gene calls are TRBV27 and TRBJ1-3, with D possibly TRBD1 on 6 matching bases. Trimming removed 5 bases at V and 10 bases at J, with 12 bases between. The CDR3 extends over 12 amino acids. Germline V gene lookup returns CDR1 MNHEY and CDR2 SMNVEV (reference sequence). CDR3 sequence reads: CASSADSGTIYF. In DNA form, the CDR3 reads TGTGCCAGCAGTGCGGACAGTGGGACCATATATTTT.

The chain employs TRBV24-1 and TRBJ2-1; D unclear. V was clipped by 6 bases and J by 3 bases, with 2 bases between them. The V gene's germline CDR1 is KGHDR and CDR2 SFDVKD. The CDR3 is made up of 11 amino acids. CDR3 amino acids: CATSYYNEQFF. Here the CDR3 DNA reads TGTGCCACCAGTTACTACAATGAGCAGTTCTTC.

The CDR3 is CASSLGTSGSGEQYF. Written as DNA, the CDR3 is TGTGCCAGCAGTTTGGGGACTAGCGGGAGCGGAGAGCAGTACTTC. The V and J genes are TRBV28 and TRBJ2-7; 14 positions match TRBD2. The CDR3 is 15 residues long. The V gene's germline CDR1 is MDHEN and CDR2 SYDVKM. V lost 3 bases to trimming and J lost 7 bases; unmatched junction nucleotides: 5. The whole variable domain, filled in from reference TRBV28 and TRBJ2-7, reads DVKVTQSSRYLVKRTGEKVFLECVQDMDHENMFWYRQDPGLGLRLIYFSYDVKMKEKGDIPEGYSVSREKKERFSLILESASTNQTSMYLCASSLGTSGSGEQYFGPGTRLTVT.

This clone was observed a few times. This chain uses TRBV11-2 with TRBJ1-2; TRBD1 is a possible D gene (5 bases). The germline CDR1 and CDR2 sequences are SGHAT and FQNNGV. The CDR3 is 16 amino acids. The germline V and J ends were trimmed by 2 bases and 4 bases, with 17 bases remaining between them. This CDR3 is CASSLNAGIGSYGYTF. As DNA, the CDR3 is TGTGCCAGCAGCTTAAACGCAGGGATCGGAAGCTATGGCTACACCTTC.

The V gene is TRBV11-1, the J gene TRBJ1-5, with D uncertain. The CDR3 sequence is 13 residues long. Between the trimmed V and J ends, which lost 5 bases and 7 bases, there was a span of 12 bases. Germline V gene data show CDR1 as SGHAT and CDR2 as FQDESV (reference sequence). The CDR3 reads CASSPGRGQPQHF. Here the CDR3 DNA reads TGTGCCAGCAGCCCCGGCCGGGGACAGCCCCAGCATTTT.

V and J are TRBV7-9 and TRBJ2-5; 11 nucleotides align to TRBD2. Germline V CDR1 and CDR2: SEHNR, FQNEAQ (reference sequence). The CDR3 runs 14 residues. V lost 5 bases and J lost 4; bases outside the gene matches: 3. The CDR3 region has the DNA TGTGCCAGCAGCCCAGGACTAGCGGGAGAGACCCAGTACTTC. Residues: CASSPGLAGETQYF.

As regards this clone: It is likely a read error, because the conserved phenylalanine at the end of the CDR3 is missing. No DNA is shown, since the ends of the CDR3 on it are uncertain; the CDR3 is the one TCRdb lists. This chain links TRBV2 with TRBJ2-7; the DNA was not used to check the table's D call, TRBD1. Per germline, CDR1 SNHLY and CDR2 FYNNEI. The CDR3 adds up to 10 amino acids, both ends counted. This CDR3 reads CASRTGHRGM.

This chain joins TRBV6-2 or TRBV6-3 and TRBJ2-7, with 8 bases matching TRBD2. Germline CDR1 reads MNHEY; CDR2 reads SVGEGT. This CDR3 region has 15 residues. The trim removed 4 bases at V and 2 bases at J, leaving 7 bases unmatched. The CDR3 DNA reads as TGTGCCAGCAGTTTCACAAGCGGGGGCCCCTACGAGCAGTACTTC. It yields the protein CASSFTSGGPYEQYF.

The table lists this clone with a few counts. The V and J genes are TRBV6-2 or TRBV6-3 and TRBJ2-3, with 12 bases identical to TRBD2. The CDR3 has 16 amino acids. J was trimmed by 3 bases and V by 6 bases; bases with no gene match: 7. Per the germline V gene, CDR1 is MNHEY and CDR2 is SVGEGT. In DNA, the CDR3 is TGTGCCAGCAGCTCTAGGACTAGCGGGATAACAGATACGCAGTATTTT. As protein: CASSSRTSGITDTQYF.